This TCR beta chain was recovered during a study of blood T cells in healthy people across ages. CDR3 length: 14 residues. As for this clonotype: One end of the junction varies from germline; a read error may be responsible.

The authors ran a second PCR of about 7 to 12 cycles using a sample-barcoded 5' primer and a J-beta primer mix. Individual samples furnished no less than 3 million CDR3-containing paired-end reads apiece. TCRdb analysed the 5' RACE reads with MiXCR anew, one entry per CDR3 protein. The sample gives about 400,000 distinct CDR3 sequences, about 52% of which show up once; around 50% is in the top ten. The clonotype was recovered from a man aged 55 to 70 in good health. The rearrangement uses TRBV12-3 or TRBV12-4 and TRBJ2-3, with unresolved D. Sequenced: blood. CDR3 DNA: TGTGCCAGCATTGGCGGAGTAGCAACAGATGCGCAGTATTTT. This encodes CASIGGVATDAQYF.